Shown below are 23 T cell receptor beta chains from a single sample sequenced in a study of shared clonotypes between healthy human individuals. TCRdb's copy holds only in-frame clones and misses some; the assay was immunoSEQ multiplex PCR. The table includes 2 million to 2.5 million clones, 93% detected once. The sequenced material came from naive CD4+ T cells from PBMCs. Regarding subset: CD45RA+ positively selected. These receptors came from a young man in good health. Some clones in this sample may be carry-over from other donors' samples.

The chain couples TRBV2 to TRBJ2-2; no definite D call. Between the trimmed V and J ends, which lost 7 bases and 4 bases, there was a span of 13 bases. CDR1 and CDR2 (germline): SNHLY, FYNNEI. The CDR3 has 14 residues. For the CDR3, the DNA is TGTGCCAGCAACCCCGGGTCATCCACCGGGGAGCTGTTTTTT. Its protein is CASNPGSSTGELFF. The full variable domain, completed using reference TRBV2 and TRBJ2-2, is EPEVTQTPSHQVTQMGQEVILRCVPISNHLYFYWYRQILGQKVEFLVSFYNNEISEKSEIFDDQFSVERPDGSNFTLKIRSTKLEDSAMYFCASNPGSSTGELFFGEGSRLTVL.

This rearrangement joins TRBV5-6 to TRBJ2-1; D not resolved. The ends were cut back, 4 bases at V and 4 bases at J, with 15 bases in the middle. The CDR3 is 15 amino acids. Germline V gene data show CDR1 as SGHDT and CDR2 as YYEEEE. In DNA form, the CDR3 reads TGTGCCAGCAGCGGCGGAGAGGCGGTTTACAATGAGCAGTTCTTC. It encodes CASSGGEAVYNEQFF. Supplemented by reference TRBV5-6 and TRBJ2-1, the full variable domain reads DAGVTQSPTHLIKTRGQQVTLRCSPKSGHDTVSWYQQALGQGPQFIFQYYEEEERQRGNFPDRFSGHQFPNYSSELNVNALLLGDSALYLCASSGGEAVYNEQFFGPGTRLTVL.

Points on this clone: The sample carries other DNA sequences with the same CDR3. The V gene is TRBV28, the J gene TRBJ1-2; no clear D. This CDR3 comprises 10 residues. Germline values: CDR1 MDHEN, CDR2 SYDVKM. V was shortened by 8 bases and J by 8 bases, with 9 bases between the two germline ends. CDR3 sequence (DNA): TGTGCCAGCGCGCGAGGGGGCTACACCTTC. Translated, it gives CASARGGYTF.

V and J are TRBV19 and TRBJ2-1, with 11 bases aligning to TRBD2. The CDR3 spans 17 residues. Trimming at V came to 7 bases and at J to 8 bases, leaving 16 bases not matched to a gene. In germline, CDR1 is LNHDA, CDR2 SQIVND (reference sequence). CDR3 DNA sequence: TGTGCCAGTAAAACCCGGCGAACTAGCGGGAGTCGGGATGAGCAGTTCTTC. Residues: CASKTRRTSGSRDEQFF.

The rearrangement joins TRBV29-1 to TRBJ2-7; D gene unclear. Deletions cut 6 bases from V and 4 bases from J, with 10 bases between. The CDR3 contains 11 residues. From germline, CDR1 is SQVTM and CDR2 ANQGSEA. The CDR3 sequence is CSVTEGYEQYF. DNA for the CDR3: TGCAGCGTCACAGAAGGGTACGAGCAGTACTTC.

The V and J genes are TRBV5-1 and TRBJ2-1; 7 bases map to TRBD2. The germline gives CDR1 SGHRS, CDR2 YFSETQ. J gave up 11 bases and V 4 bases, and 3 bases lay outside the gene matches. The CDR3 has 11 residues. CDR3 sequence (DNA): TGCGCCAGCAGCGAGACTAGCCAGCAGTTCTTC. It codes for CASSETSQQFF.

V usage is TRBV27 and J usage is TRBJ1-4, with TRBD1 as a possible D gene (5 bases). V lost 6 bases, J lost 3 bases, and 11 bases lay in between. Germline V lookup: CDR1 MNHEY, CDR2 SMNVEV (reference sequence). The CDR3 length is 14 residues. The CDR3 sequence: CASRGEGANEKLFF. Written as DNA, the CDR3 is TGTGCCAGCAGGGGGGAGGGAGCTAATGAAAAACTGTTTTTT.

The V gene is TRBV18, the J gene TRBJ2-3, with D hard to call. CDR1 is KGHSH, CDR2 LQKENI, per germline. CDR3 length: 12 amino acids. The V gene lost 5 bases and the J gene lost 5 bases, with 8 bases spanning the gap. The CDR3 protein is CASSSRRDTQYF. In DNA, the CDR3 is TGTGCCAGCTCAAGCCGCAGAGATACGCAGTATTTT. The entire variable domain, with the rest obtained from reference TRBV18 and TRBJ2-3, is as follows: NAGVMQNPRHLVRRRGQEARLRCSPMKGHSHVYWYRQLPEEGLKFMVYLQKENIIDESGMPKERFSAEFPKEGPSILRIQQVVRGDSAAYFCASSSRRDTQYFGPGTRLTVL.

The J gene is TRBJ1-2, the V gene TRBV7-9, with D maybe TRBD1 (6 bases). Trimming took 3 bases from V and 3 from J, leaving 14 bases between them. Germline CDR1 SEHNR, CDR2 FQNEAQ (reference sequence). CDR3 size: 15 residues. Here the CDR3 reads CASSLARAGDYGYTF. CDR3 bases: TGTGCCAGCAGCTTGGCACGTGCAGGGGACTATGGCTACACCTTC.

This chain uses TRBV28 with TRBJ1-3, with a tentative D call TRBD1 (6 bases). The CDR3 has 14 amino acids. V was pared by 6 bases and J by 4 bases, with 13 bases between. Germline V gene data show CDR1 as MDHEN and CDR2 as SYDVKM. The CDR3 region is CASRGQQIGNTIYF. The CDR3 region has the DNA TGTGCCAGCAGAGGACAGCAGATCGGAAACACCATATATTTT.

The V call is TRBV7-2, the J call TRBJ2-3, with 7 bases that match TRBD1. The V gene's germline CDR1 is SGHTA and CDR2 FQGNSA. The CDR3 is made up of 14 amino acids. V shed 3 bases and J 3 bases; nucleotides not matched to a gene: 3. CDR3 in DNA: TGTGCCAGCAGCTTCCAGGGGGAAACAGATACGCAGTATTTT. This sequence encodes CASSFQGETDTQYF.

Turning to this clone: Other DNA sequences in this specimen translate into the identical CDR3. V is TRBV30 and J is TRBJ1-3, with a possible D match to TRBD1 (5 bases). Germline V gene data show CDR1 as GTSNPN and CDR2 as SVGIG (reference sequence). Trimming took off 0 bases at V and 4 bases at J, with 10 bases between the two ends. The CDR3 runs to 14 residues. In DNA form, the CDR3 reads TGTGCCTGGAGTGTGGGGGGATCCGGAAACACCATATATTTT. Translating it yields CAWSVGGSGNTIYF.

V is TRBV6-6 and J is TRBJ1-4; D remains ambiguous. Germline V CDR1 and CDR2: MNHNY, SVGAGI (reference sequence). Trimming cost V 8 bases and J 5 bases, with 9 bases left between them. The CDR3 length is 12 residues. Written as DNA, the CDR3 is TGTGCCAGCCGTGCGGGCAATGAAAAACTGTTTTTT. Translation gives CASRAGNEKLFF.

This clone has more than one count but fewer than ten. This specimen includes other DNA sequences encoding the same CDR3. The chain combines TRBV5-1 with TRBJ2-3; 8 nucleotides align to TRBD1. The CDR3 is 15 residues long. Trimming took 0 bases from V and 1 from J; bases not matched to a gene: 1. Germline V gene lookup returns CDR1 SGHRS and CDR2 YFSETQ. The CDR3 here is CASSLGGQGTDTQYF. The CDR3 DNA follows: TGCGCCAGCAGCTTGGGGGGACAGGGCACAGATACGCAGTATTTT.

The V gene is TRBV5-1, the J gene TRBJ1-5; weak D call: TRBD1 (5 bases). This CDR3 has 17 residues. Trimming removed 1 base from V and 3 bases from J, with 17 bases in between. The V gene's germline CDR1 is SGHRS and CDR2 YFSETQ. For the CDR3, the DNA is TGCGCCAGCAGCTTGTTCCCCGGTGTGGGGGACAATCAGCCCCAGCATTTT. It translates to CASSLFPGVGDNQPQHF.

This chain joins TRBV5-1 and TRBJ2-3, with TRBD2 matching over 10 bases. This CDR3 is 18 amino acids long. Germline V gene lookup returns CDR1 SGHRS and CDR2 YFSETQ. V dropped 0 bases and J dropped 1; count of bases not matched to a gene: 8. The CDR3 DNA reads TGCGCCAGCAGCTTGGCACCCATAGCGGGAGGCGGCACAGATACGCAGTATTTT. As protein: CASSLAPIAGGGTDTQYF.

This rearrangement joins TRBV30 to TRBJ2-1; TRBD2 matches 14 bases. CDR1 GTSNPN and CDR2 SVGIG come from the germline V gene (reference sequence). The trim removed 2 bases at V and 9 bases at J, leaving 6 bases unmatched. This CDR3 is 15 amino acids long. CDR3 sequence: CAWSPGLAGGGEQFF. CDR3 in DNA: TGTGCCTGGAGTCCCGGACTAGCGGGAGGCGGTGAGCAGTTCTTC. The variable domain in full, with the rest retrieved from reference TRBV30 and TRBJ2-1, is SQTIHQWPATLVQPVGSPLSLECTVEGTSNPNLYWYRQAAGRGLQLLFYSVGIGQISSEVPQNLSASRPQDRQFILSSKKLLLSDSGFYLCAWSPGLAGGGEQFFGPGTRLTVL.

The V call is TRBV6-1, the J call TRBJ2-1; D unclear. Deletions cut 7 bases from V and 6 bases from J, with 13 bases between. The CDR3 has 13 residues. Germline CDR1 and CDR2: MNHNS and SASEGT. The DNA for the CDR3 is TGTGCCAGCATCGAACCAGTCCGCAATGAGCAGTTCTTC. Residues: CASIEPVRNEQFF.

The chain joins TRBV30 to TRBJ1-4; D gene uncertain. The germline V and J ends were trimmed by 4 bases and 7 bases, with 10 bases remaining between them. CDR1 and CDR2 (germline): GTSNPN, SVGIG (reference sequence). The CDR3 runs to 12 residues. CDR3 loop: CAWKGLGEKLFF. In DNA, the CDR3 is TGTGCCTGGAAAGGATTGGGTGAAAAACTGTTTTTT.

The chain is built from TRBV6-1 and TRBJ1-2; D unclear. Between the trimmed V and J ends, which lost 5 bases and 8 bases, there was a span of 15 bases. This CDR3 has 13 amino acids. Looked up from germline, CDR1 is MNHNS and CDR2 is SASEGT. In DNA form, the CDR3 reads TGTGCCAGCAGTCGTGACCTCGCGGGCGGCTACACCTTC. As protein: CASSRDLAGGYTF.

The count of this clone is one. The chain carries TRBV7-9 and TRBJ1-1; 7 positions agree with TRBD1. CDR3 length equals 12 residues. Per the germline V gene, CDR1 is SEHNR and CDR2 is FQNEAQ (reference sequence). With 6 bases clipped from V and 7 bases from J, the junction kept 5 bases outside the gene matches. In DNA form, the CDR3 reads TGTGCCAGCAGAAGACAGGGCTTTGAAGCTTTCTTT. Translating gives CASRRQGFEAFF.

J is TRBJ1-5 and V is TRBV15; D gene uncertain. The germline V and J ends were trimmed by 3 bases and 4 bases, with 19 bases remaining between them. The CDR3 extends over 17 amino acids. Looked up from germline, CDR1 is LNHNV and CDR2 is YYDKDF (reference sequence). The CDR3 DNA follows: TGTGCCACCAGCAGTATATTGTTTGTCTCGCTGAATCAGCCCCAGCATTTT. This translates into CATSSILFVSLNQPQHF.

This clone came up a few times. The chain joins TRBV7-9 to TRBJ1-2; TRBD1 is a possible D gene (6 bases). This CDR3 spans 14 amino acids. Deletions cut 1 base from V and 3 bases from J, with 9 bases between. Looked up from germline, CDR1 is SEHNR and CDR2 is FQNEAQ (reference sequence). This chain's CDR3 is CASSLVDSYYGYTF. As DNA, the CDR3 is TGTGCCAGCAGCTTAGTGGACAGCTACTATGGCTACACCTTC.